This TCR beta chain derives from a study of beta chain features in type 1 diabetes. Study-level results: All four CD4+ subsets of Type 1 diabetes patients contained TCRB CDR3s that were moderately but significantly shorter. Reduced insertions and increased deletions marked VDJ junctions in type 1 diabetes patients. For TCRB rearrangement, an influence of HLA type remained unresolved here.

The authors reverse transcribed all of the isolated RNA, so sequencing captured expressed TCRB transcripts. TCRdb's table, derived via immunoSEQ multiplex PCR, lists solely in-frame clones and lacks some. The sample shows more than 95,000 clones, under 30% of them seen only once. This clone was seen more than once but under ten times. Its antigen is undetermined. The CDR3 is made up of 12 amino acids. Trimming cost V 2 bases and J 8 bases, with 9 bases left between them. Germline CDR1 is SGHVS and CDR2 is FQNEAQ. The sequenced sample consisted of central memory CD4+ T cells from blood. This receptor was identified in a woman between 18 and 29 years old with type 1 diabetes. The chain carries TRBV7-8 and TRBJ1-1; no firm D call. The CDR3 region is CASSLFGGEAFF. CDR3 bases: TGTGCCAGCAGCTTATTCGGAGGGGAAGCTTTCTTT.